Here is one T cell receptor beta chain with its context. The data are from a study of blood T cell repertoires in COVID-19. With 1 base clipped from V and 1 base from J, the junction kept 5 bases outside the gene matches. The CDR3 is 16 amino acids. Germline-derived CDR1 and CDR2 are MNHNS and SASEGT. The method was immunoSEQ multiplex PCR; TCRdb's version includes in-frame clones alone and lacks a portion of them. Altogether some 270,000 clones are present, 70% to 90% being singletons, with the ten largest covering about 4.3%. This clonotype was obtained from a woman in her 30s who had recovered from COVID-19. V gene TRBV6-1 combines with J gene TRBJ2-7; 9 bases map to TRBD2. Sequenced sample: PBMCs or T cells enriched from blood (not recorded which). CDR3 sequence reads: CASSEVSGSGSYEQYF. The CDR3 nucleotides are TGTGCCAGCAGTGAAGTTAGCGGGAGTGGGTCCTACGAGCAGTACTTC.